The clone carrying this TCR beta chain was detected a few times. Its specificity is not known. This sample is part of a study of T cell repertoires in cytomegalovirus infection. Study summary: Public TCR beta signatures were indicative of both CMV infection and a matching HLA type. General observations from the study: The ex vivo response was dominated by HLA-C-restricted CMV-specific TCR beta clonotypes.

TCRdb used MiXCR to reprocess the reads, holding one entry per CDR3 protein. The sample yields approximately 500,000 distinct CDR3 sequences, about 17% seen once. This CDR3 comprises 15 residues. V was clipped by 2 bases and J by 3 bases; unmatched bases: 3. CDR1 and CDR2 (germline): SEHNR, FQNEAQ (reference sequence). This clonotype was obtained from a human donor in good health (CMV status not recorded). Some clones in this sample may be carry-over from other donors' samples. This chain links TRBV7-9 with TRBJ2-1; 8 bases line up with TRBD2. The specimen sequenced was CD8+ T cells from PBMCs. This CDR3 is CASSLIAGIYNEQFF. The DNA for the CDR3 is TGTGCCAGCAGCTTAATAGCGGGAATCTACAATGAGCAGTTCTTC.